The 32 T cell receptor beta chains given below trace back to one sample, sequenced in a study of cytomegalovirus exposure and HLA in healthy donors. The PCR made use of 60 Vbeta and 13 Jbeta primers. Clones were read by immunoSEQ multiplex PCR, and TCRdb kept only the in-frame ones, dropping some. The sample lists 100,000 to 150,000 clones, around four fifths occurring once. The sequenced material came from PBMCs. The receptors originated from a man younger than 35 in good health and CMV-seropositive.

V is TRBV6-5 and J is TRBJ2-1, with 10 bases aligning to TRBD2. CDR3 length: 15 residues. After removal of 4 bases from V and 9 bases from J, the junction contained 9 bases not matched to a gene. Germline V gives CDR1 MNHEY, CDR2 SVGAGI. In DNA, the CDR3 is TGTGCCAGCAGTTCCTTCCAGCGGGGGGGCAGTGAGCAGTTCTTC. This sequence encodes CASSSFQRGGSEQFF.

The gene calls are TRBV4-2 and TRBJ2-2; D is unclear. Trimming removed 4 bases from V and 6 bases from J, with 15 bases in between. Germline V gene sequence: CDR1 LGHNA, CDR2 YNFKEQ. The CDR3 runs to 15 residues. The CDR3 coding sequence is TGTGCCAGCAGCCGCGGCCACACTCCGTCCGGGGAGCTGTTTTTT. Amino acids: CASSRGHTPSGELFF.

CDR3 in DNA: TGTGCCAGCAGCGTAGAAAACAGGAGGAACACTGAAGCTTTCTTT. Translating gives CASSVENRRNTEAFF. The chain combines TRBV9 with TRBJ1-1, with D perhaps matching TRBD1 (5 bases). CDR3 size: 15 residues. Germline CDR1 reads SGDLS; CDR2 reads YYNGEE. Trimming took 0 bases from V and 1 from J, leaving 10 bases between them.

The rearrangement joins TRBV29-1 to TRBJ2-7, with 9 bases fitting TRBD1. V shed 5 bases and J 6 bases; nucleotides not matched to a gene: 2. CDR1 and CDR2 (germline): SQVTM, ANQGSEA. The length of the CDR3 is 11 residues. In DNA, the CDR3 is TGCAGCGTTACAGGGGGCGGCGAGCAGTACTTC. It specifies CSVTGGGEQYF.

The genes are TRBV7-6 and TRBJ1-2, with 8 bases lining up with TRBD1. V lost 5 bases to trimming and J lost 4 bases; unmatched junction nucleotides: 9. From germline, CDR1 is SGHVS and CDR2 FNYEAQ. The CDR3 length is 15 residues. The CDR3 DNA reads TGTGCCAGCAGCGAGGGGCCAGGGGGCGGCTATGGCTACACCTTC. This gives the protein CASSEGPGGGYGYTF.

V gene TRBV7-2 combines with J gene TRBJ2-7, with D possibly being TRBD1 (6 bases). This CDR3 region has 15 residues. Looked up from germline, CDR1 is SGHTA and CDR2 is FQGNSA. Trimming cost V 4 bases and J 2 bases, with 15 bases left between them. CDR3 amino acids: CASSYYDRSPYEQYF. CDR3 coding DNA: TGTGCCAGCAGCTATTACGACAGGAGTCCCTACGAGCAGTACTTC.

This chain uses TRBV19 with TRBJ2-1; the match to TRBD2 covers 10 bases. Trimming at V came to 5 bases and at J to 7 bases, leaving 8 bases not matched to a gene. The CDR3 sequence is 15 residues long. Germline CDR1 is LNHDA and CDR2 is SQIVND (reference sequence). The CDR3 region is CASSPSGGARNEQFF. The CDR3 DNA follows: TGTGCCAGTAGTCCGAGCGGGGGGGCTAGGAATGAGCAGTTCTTC.

This clone has only one observation. This chain connects TRBV18 to TRBJ1-1; TRBD1 might be the D (6 bases). The germline V gene encodes CDR1 KGHSH and CDR2 LQKENI. The germline V and J ends were trimmed by 3 bases and 3 bases, with 14 bases remaining between them. The CDR3 has 15 residues. The CDR3: CASSPRTDLDTEAFF. The CDR3, as DNA: TGTGCCAGCTCACCCAGGACAGACCTTGACACTGAAGCTTTCTTT. Supplemented by reference TRBV18 and TRBJ1-1, the full variable domain reads NAGVMQNPRHLVRRRGQEARLRCSPMKGHSHVYWYRQLPEEGLKFMVYLQKENIIDESGMPKERFSAEFPKEGPSILRIQQVVRGDSAAYFCASSPRTDLDTEAFFGQGTRLTVV.

The chain joins TRBV4-1 to TRBJ2-1, with 9 bases fitting TRBD2. The V and J ends lost 0 bases and 4 bases, in that order; junction bases with no gene match: 4. The CDR3 loop spans 16 amino acids. CDR1 is MGHRA, CDR2 YSYEKL, per germline. The CDR3 reads CASSQERTSAYNEQFF. In nucleotides, the CDR3 is TGCGCCAGCAGCCAAGAGCGGACTAGCGCATACAATGAGCAGTTCTTC.

This clone came up a few times. The V and J genes are TRBV25-1 and TRBJ1-1; the D is unclear. Trimming stripped 4 bases from V and 4 bases from J, with 10 bases between. The CDR3 extends over 13 amino acids. Germline V gene sequence: CDR1 MGHDK, CDR2 SYGVNS. DNA of the CDR3: TGTGCCAGCAGTGGAGCTGGGAGCACTGAAGCTTTCTTT. This sequence encodes CASSGAGSTEAFF.

V is TRBV6-5 and J is TRBJ2-5; possible D gene TRBD2, 5 bases. Trimming took 6 bases from V and 7 from J, leaving 15 bases between them. The CDR3 extends over 13 amino acids. CDR1 and CDR2 from the germline V gene are MNHEY and SVGAGI. CDR3 sequence (DNA): TGTGCCAGCAGGGACGGGGATGAGGGGACCCAGTACTTC. Translated, it gives CASRDGDEGTQYF.

This chain uses TRBV6-5 with TRBJ1-5, with D unresolved. The CDR3 extends over 12 amino acids. V shed 5 bases and J shed 6 bases, with 8 bases lying between them. Germline V CDR1 and CDR2: MNHEY, SVGAGI. The CDR3 bases are TGTGCCAGCAGTCCCAGAGGTCAGCCCCAGCATTTT. Translated: CASSPRGQPQHF.

J is TRBJ1-4 and V is TRBV28; 8 positions match TRBD1. Germline CDR1 and CDR2: MDHEN and SYDVKM. This CDR3 spans 16 amino acids. V lost 5 bases to trimming and J lost 12 bases; unmatched junction nucleotides: 17. The CDR3 region is CASSAQQGGRVEELFF. The CDR3 coding sequence is TGTGCCAGCAGTGCCCAACAGGGGGGAAGGGTCGAAGAACTGTTTTTT.

The J gene is TRBJ1-1, the V gene TRBV28, with D perhaps TRBD1 (6 bases). V was clipped by 6 bases and J by 3 bases, with 17 bases between them. Per the germline V gene, CDR1 is MDHEN and CDR2 is SYDVKM. The CDR3 extends over 15 amino acids. For the CDR3, the DNA is TGTGCCAGCAGCACAGGGTCGGTTGGGGACACTGAAGCTTTCTTT. Amino acid sequence: CASSTGSVGDTEAFF.

The chain carries TRBV7-2 and TRBJ2-5; 8 bases are a match to TRBD2. Germline CDR1 is SGHTA and CDR2 is FQGNSA. J was trimmed by 2 bases and V by 5 bases; bases with no gene match: 7. The CDR3 runs to 15 residues. For the CDR3, the DNA is TGTGCCAGCAGCCGAGCGGGGGCCGGTCAAGAGACCCAGTACTTC. This sequence encodes CASSRAGAGQETQYF.

The rearrangement links TRBV12-5 to TRBJ1-2, with 7 bases fitting TRBD1. This CDR3 comprises 16 residues. From germline, CDR1 is LGHNT and CDR2 FRNRAP. V lost 6 bases, J lost 6 bases, and 16 bases stayed unmatched. The CDR3 sequence: CASGPWTGGSLDGYTF. DNA for the CDR3: TGTGCTAGTGGCCCCTGGACAGGTGGTTCTCTTGATGGCTACACCTTC. Based on the CDR3 plus reference TRBV12-5 and TRBJ1-2, the full variable domain is DARVTQTPRHKVTEMGQEVTMRCQPILGHNTVFWYRQTMMQGLELLAYFRNRAPLDDSGMPKDRFSAEMPDATLATLKIQPSEPRDSAVYFCASGPWTGGSLDGYTFGSGTRLTVV.

The chain has TRBV7-2 and TRBJ1-5; 11 nucleotides align to TRBD1. V gave up 1 base and J gave up 9 bases; unmatched junction bases: 14. In germline, CDR1 is SGHTA, CDR2 FQGNSA. This CDR3 contains 18 residues. In DNA form, the CDR3 reads TGTGCCAGCAGCTTAGAAGGGTCGGGACAGGGGGATTTCAGGCCCCAGCATTTT. Amino acid sequence: CASSLEGSGQGDFRPQHF.

V and J are TRBV19 and TRBJ2-7, with TRBD2 matching 7 bases. Germline assignment: CDR1 LNHDA and CDR2 SQIVND (reference sequence). There are 15 residues in the CDR3. J gave up 4 bases and V 4 bases, and 10 bases lay outside the gene matches. The CDR3: CASSRFGGSHYEQYF. The CDR3 coding sequence is TGTGCCAGTAGTAGATTCGGGGGGTCCCATTACGAGCAGTACTTC.

This clone was observed a single time. The rearrangement uses TRBV19 and TRBJ1-2; D uncertain. The V gene's germline CDR1 is LNHDA and CDR2 SQIVND (reference sequence). This CDR3 is built from 11 residues. Trimming removed 1 base from V and 7 bases from J, with 4 bases in between. The CDR3 sequence is CASSIGSGYTF. As DNA, the CDR3 is TGTGCCAGTAGTATAGGGAGTGGCTACACCTTC.

This chain uses TRBV5-1 with TRBJ2-5; 10 bases align to TRBD1. After removal of 5 bases from V and 7 bases from J, the junction contained 14 bases not matched to a gene. The CDR3 is 16 residues long. Per the germline V gene, CDR1 is SGHRS and CDR2 is YFSETQ. The CDR3: CASRPAGTGDGGTQYF. For the CDR3, the DNA is TGCGCCAGCAGGCCGGCCGGGACAGGGGACGGGGGGACCCAGTACTTC.

This clone has a handful of counts. This chain connects TRBV5-1 to TRBJ1-4, with D possibly TRBD1 on 6 matching bases. Trimming stripped 5 bases from V and 4 bases from J, with 12 bases between. From germline, CDR1 is SGHRS and CDR2 YFSETQ. The CDR3 has 14 residues. The CDR3 bases are TGCGCCAGCAGTGCGGAAGGGGGTAATGAAAAACTGTTTTTT. It encodes CASSAEGGNEKLFF.

J is TRBJ1-2 and V is TRBV25-1, with D perhaps matching TRBD1 (5 bases). CDR1 MGHDK and CDR2 SYGVNS come from the germline V gene. The ends were cut back, 7 bases at V and 3 bases at J, with 15 bases in the middle. The CDR3 runs to 14 residues. The CDR3 DNA reads TGTGCCAGCACCTGGGTAGGGGCTCACTATGGCTACACCTTC. Its protein is CASTWVGAHYGYTF.

V is TRBV4-1 and J is TRBJ1-5, with D hard to call. V was pared by 0 bases and J by 2 bases, with 11 bases between. Germline V gene sequence: CDR1 MGHRA, CDR2 YSYEKL. The CDR3 runs to 16 residues. The CDR3 coding sequence is TGCGCCAGCAGCCAAGAAGGCGGTTATGGCAATCAGCCCCAGCATTTT. Protein sequence: CASSQEGGYGNQPQHF.

The J gene is TRBJ1-4, the V gene TRBV7-9, with 7 bases that match TRBD1. Germline V lookup: CDR1 SEHNR, CDR2 FQNEAQ (reference sequence). The CDR3 is made up of 15 amino acids. J lost 5 bases, V lost 1 base, and 4 bases had no gene match. CDR3 region: CASSLVETGNEKLFF. Written as DNA, the CDR3 is TGTGCCAGCAGCTTAGTGGAGACAGGGAATGAAAAACTGTTTTTT.

The V call is TRBV6-5, the J call TRBJ1-2; TRBD1 might be the D (5 bases). The V end was cut by 0 bases, the J end by 4 bases, with 9 bases between. Germline assignment: CDR1 MNHEY and CDR2 SVGAGI. This CDR3 spans 14 amino acids. In DNA, the CDR3 is TGTGCCAGCAGTTACTCCGGACAATCCTATGGCTACACCTTC. Residues: CASSYSGQSYGYTF.

In this sample, this clone turned up once. At one of its ends the junction is not consistent with the germline gene, which may arise from a read error. The chain has TRBV6-1 and TRBJ2-1; the match to TRBD1 covers 8 bases. In germline, CDR1 is MNHNS, CDR2 SASEGT. This CDR3 is built from 13 residues. CDR3 loop: CAGSRGHSNEQFF. The CDR3 DNA sequence: TGTGCCGGCAGCAGGGGGCATAGCAATGAGCAGTTCTTC.

The chain combines TRBV19 with TRBJ2-7; TRBD1 matches at 9 bases. The J segment lost 5 bases and the V segment lost 4 bases, leaving 9 bases of the junction unmatched. This CDR3 contains 15 residues. Germline CDR1 LNHDA, CDR2 SQIVND (reference sequence). CDR3 in amino acids: CASSNPGTGSHEQYF. CDR3 coding DNA: TGTGCCAGTAGTAATCCCGGGACAGGGAGCCACGAGCAGTACTTC.

The rearrangement uses TRBV27 and TRBJ1-1; a possible D gene is TRBD1 (6 bases). The germline CDR1 and CDR2 sequences are MNHEY and SMNVEV (reference sequence). Deletions cut 4 bases from V and 2 bases from J, with 14 bases between. The CDR3 runs to 15 residues. CDR3 DNA sequence: TGTGCCAGCAGTTCCGAATTGGGGGCCAACACTGAAGCTTTCTTT. It is translated as CASSSELGANTEAFF.

About this clone itself: This sample also contains other DNA sequences that code for the same CDR3. The chain has TRBV13 and TRBJ1-3; D is unclear. V was trimmed by 6 bases and J by 0 bases, leaving 15 bases between them. Germline CDR1 and CDR2: PRHDT and FYEKMQ (reference sequence). The CDR3 consists of 16 residues. The CDR3 coding sequence is TGTGCCAGCAGTGTACCTAGTACCCCCTCTGGAAACACCATATATTTT. This gives the protein CASSVPSTPSGNTIYF.

In regard to this clone: Other DNA sequences in this specimen translate into the identical CDR3. The chain joins TRBV5-6 to TRBJ1-1; D is uncertain. The CDR3 runs 13 residues. Germline CDR1 SGHDT, CDR2 YYEEEE. V dropped 3 bases and J dropped 0 bases, with 6 bases sitting between them. The CDR3 protein is CASSSSLNTEAFF. The CDR3, as DNA: TGTGCCAGCAGCTCTAGTCTGAACACTGAAGCTTTCTTT.

The rearrangement joins TRBV13 to TRBJ1-3, with D unclear. Trimming took 0 bases from V and 3 from J, leaving 3 bases between them. The CDR3 extends over 13 amino acids. Germline assignment: CDR1 PRHDT and CDR2 FYEKMQ (reference sequence). The CDR3: CASSLGSGNTIYF. In nucleotides, the CDR3 is TGTGCCAGCAGCTTAGGCAGTGGAAACACCATATATTTT.

This rearrangement joins TRBV30 to TRBJ2-7; 8 nucleotides align to TRBD1. The germline V gene has CDR1 GTSNPN and CDR2 SVGIG (reference sequence). CDR3 size: 11 residues. V was pared by 8 bases and J by 2 bases, with 2 bases of the junction left unmatched. The CDR3 bases are TGTGCCGCGGGACAGGCCTACGAGCAGTACTTC. It translates to CAAGQAYEQYF.